The clone carrying this TCR beta chain was recorded a few times. Its antigen remains unknown. The sample originates from a study of vaccination and CD4 T cells after COVID-19. Overall study context: Either the Pfizer-BioNTech BNT162b2 or Moderna mRNA-1273 vaccine was given as two doses. Spike peptides, overlapping and drawn from SARS-CoV-2, HCoV-NL63, HCoV-OC43 and HCoV-229E, were used to stimulate cells. The study, taken as a whole, reports: It was found that, in convalescent patients, 304 of 307 vaccine-specific clones were spike mono-reactive.

In germline, CDR1 is KGHDR, CDR2 SFDVKD. The germline V and J ends were trimmed by 5 bases and 0 bases, with 6 bases remaining between them. CDR3 length equals 13 residues. The Oncomine TCR Beta short-read assay was applied to DNA of cultured CD4+ T cells. MiXCR, applied by TCRdb to the PCR reads, yields one record per CDR3 protein. The sample has about 11,000 distinct CDR3 sequences; approximately 43% are singletons. Documented treatment: 10-day PBMC culture with coronavirus spike peptide pools or control peptides (ViraFEST assay). The clonotype originates from a human donor who had recovered from COVID-19. This chain uses TRBV24-1 with TRBJ1-2; D uncertain. Sequenced input: CD4+ T cells from blood, cultured in vitro. The CDR3: CATSVLANYGYTF. CDR3 sequence (DNA): TGTGCCACCAGTGTCCTAGCTAACTATGGCTACACCTTC.